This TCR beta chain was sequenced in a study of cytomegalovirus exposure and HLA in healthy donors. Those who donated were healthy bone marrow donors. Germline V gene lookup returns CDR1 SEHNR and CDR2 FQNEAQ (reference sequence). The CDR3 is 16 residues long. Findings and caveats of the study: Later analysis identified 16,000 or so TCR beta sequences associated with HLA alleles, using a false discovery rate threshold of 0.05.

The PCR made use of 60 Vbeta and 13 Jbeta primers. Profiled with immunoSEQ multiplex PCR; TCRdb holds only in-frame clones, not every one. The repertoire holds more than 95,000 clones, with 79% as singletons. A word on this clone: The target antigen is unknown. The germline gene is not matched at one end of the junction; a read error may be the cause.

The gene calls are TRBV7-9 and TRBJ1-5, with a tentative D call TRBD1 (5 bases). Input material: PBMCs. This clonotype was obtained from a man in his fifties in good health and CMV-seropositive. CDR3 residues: CSSSSSNGGINQPQHF. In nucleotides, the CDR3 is TGTTCCAGCAGCTCCAGTAATGGGGGGATTAATCAGCCCCAGCATTTT.